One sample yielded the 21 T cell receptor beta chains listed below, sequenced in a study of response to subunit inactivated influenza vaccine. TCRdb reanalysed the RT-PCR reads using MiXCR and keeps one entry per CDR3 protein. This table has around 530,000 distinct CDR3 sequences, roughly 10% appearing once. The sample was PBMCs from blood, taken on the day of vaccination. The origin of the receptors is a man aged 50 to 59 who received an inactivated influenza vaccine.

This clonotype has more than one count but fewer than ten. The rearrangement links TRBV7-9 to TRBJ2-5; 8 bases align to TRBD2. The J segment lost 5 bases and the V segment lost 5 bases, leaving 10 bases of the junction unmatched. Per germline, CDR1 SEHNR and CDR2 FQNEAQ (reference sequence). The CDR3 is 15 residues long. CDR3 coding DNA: TGTGCCAGCAGCATCGGGGGGGGACTTTTGGAGACCCAGTACTTC. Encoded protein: CASSIGGGLLETQYF.

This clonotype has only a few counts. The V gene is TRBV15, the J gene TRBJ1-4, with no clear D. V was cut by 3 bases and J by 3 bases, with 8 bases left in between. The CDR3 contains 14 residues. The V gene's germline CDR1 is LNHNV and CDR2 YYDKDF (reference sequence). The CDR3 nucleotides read TGTGCCACCAGCAGTTTAGGGCCTAATGAAAAACTGTTTTTT. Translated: CATSSLGPNEKLFF.

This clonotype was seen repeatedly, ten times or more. The CDR3 region is CATSDSLRPYEQYF. CDR3 DNA sequence: TGTGCCACCAGTGATTCACTTCGCCCCTACGAGCAGTACTTC. The gene calls are TRBV24-1 and TRBJ2-7; D is undetermined. Trimming shortened V by 2 bases and J by 2 bases, and 9 bases separated the two germline ends. From germline, CDR1 is KGHDR and CDR2 SFDVKD. This CDR3 is built from 14 residues.

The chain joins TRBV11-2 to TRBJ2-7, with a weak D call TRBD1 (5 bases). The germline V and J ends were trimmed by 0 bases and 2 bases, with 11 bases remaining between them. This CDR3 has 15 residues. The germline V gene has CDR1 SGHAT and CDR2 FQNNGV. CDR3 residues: CASSLDRDGAYEQYF. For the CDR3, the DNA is TGTGCCAGCAGCTTAGACAGGGATGGGGCCTACGAGCAGTACTTC.

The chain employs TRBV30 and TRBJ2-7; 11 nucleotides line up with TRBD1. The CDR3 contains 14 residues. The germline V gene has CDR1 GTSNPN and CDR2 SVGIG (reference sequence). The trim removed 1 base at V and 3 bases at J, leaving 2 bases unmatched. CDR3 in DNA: TGTGCCTGGAGTGGGACAGGGGGCGTCTACGAGCAGTACTTC. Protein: CAWSGTGGVYEQYF.

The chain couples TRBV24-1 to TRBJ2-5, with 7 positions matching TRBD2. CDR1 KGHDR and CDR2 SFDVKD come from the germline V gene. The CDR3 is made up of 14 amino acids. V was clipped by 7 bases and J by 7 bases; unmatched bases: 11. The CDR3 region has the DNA TGTGCCACCAGCACCGGGACTACACTTGGGACCCAGTACTTC. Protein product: CATSTGTTLGTQYF.

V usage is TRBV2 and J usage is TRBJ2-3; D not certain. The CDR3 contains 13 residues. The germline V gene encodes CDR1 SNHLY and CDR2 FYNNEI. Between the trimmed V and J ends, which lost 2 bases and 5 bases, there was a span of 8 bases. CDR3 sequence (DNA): TGTGCCAGCAGTGAATTGAAAATAGATACGCAGTATTTT. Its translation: CASSELKIDTQYF.

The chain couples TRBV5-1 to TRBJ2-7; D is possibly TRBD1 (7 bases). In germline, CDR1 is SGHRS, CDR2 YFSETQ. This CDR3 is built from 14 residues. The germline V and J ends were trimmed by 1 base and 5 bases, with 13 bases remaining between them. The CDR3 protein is CASSLSAGGNEQYF. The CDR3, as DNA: TGCGCCAGCAGCTTGTCGGCAGGGGGGAACGAGCAGTACTTC.

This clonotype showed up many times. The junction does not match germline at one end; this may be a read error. DNA of the CDR3: TGCGCCAGCAGCTCGAACTATGGCTACACCTTC. Its protein product is CASSSNYGYTF. This chain links TRBV12-3 or TRBV12-4 with TRBJ1-2; D gene ambiguous. The CDR3 has 11 amino acids.

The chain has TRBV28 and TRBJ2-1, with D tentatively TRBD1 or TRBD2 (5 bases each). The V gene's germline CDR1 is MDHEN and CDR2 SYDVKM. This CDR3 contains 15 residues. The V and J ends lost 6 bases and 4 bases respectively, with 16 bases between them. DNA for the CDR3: TGTGCCAGCAGAGGGACCGGGACGTTTTACAATGAGCAGTTCTTC. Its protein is CASRGTGTFYNEQFF.

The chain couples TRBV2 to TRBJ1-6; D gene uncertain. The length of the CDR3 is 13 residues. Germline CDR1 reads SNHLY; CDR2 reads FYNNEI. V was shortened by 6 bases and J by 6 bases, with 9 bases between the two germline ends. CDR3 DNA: TGTGCCAGCAGGGGCTTACTTAATTCACCCCTCCACTTT. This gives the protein CASRGLLNSPLHF. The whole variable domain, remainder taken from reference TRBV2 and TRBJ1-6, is EPEVTQTPSHQVTQMGQEVILRCVPISNHLYFYWYRQILGQKVEFLVSFYNNEISEKSEIFDDQFSVERPDGSNFTLKIRSTKLEDSAMYFCASRGLLNSPLHFGNGTRLTVT.

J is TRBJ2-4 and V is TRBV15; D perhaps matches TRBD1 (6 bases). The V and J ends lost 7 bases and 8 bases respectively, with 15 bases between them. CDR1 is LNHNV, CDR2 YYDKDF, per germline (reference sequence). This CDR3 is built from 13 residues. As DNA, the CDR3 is TGTGCCACCAACCGACAGGAGACGGACATTCAGTACTTC. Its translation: CATNRQETDIQYF.

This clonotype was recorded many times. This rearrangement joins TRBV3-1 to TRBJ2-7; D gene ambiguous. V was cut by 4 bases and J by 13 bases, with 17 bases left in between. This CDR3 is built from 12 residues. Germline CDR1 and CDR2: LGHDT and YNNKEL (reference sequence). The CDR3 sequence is CASSLNGGRCYF. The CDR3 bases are TGTGCCAGCAGCCTAAACGGTGGCCGGTGCTACTTC.

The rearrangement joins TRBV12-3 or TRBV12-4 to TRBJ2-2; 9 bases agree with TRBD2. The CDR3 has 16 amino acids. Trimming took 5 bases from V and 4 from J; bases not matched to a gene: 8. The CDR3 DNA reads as TGTGCCAGCAGTCCACATGGGCGGGGGGGCACCGGGGAGCTGTTTTTT. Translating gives CASSPHGRGGTGELFF.

The CDR3 DNA reads TGTGCCAGCAGCGTAGCCGACTGGCCCTCCTACAATGAGCAGTTCTTC. This sequence encodes CASSVADWPSYNEQFF. The chain is built from TRBV9 and TRBJ2-1, with D unresolved. V lost 0 bases and J 0 bases, leaving 10 bases between the germline ends. CDR1 and CDR2 from the germline V gene are SGDLS and YYNGEE. The CDR3 is 16 residues long.

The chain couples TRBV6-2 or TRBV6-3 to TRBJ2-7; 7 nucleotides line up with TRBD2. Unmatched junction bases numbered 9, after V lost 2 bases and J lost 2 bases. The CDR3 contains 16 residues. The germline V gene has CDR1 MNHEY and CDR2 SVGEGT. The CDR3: CASSYRDYQSPYEQYF. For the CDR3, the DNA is TGTGCCAGCAGTTACCGGGACTACCAATCCCCCTACGAGCAGTACTTC.

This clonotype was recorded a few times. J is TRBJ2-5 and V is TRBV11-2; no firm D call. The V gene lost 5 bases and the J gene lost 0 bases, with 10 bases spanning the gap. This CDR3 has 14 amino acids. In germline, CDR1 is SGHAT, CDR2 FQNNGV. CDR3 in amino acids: CASSRQWDQETQYF. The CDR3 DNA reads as TGTGCCAGCAGCCGCCAATGGGACCAAGAGACCCAGTACTTC. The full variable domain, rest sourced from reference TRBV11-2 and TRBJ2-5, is EAGVAQSPRYKIIEKRQSVAFWCNPISGHATLYWYQQILGQGPKLLIQFQNNGVVDDSQLPKDRFSAERLKGVDSTLKIQPAKLEDSAVYLCASSRQWDQETQYFGPGTRLLVL.

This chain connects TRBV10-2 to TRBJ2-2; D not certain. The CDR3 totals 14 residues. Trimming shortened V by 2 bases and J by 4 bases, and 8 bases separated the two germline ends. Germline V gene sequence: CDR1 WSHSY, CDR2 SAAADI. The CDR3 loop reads CASSEVSVTGELFF. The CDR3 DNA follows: TGCGCCAGCAGTGAGGTCTCGGTCACCGGGGAGCTGTTTTTT.

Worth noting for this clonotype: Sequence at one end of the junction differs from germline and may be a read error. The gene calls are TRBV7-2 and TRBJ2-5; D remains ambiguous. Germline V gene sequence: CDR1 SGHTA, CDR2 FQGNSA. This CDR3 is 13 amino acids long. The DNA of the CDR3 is TGTGCCAGCAGCTTTACGTACCACGAGACCCAGTACTTC. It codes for CASSFTYHETQYF.

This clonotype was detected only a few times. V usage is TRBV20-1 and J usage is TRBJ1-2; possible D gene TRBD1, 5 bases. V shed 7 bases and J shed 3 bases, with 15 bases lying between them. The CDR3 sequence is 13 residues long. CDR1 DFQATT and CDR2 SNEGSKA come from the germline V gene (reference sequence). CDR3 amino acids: CSVETGGDYGYTF. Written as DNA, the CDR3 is TGCAGTGTTGAGACGGGGGGGGACTATGGCTACACCTTC.

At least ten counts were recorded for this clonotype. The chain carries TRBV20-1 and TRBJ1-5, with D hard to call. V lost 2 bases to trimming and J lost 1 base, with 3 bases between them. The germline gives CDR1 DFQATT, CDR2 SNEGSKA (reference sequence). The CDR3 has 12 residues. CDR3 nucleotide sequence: TGCAGTGCTAGACAGAGCAATCAGCCCCAGCATTTT. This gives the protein CSARQSNQPQHF.